The present T cell receptor beta chain was sequenced within a study of vaccination effects on CD4 cells after COVID-19. Background on the study: Post-vaccine sampling took place a median of 72 days after the second dose.

Profiled with immunoSEQ multiplex PCR; TCRdb holds only in-frame clones, not every one. The sample lists around 44,000 clones, over 65% occurring once. Remarks on this clone: Its antigen is undetermined.

Scientists isolated CD4+ T cells after an approximately 10-day culture period ended. From March to December 2020, the person had a SARS-CoV-2 infection that was confirmed by PCR. Each participant received a vaccine that was either BNT162b2 or mRNA-1273, given as two doses. Half the medium was swapped for IL-2 medium on days 3 and 7. V shed 3 bases and J shed 9 bases, with 15 bases lying between them. Germline V gene sequence: CDR1 MDHEN, CDR2 SYDVKM. The CDR3 loop spans 14 amino acids. Study conclusions and caveats: Late post-vaccination, clones induced by infection and those induced by vaccine underwent marked clonal contraction.

The sequence came from a human donor who had a prior SARS-CoV-2 infection. The genes are TRBV28 and TRBJ1-5; no clear D. Here the sequenced sample was CD4+ T cells from PBMCs cultured without peptide, taken after COVID-19 vaccination. The CDR3 spells CASSFGTLVRPQHF. As DNA, the CDR3 is TGTGCCAGCAGTTTTGGTACACTCGTGCGGCCCCAGCATTTT.